The sequence of this T cell receptor beta chain was determined in a study of cytotoxic CD8 clonotypes in ibrutinib-treated CLL. General study findings and limits: Pretreatment clonality was elevated relative to age-matched healthy donors and paralleled circulating CD8+ T-cell counts.

TCRdb keeps only in-frame clones here, not all; method: immunoSEQ multiplex PCR. The sample shows about 68,000 clones, about 63% of them seen only once. The length of the CDR3 is 15 residues. The germline V gene has CDR1 SGHDT and CDR2 YYEEEE. V lost 0 bases and J lost 5, with 11 bases in between. In the case of this clone: What it recognizes is unknown.

This sequence originates from a human donor with chronic lymphocytic leukemia. The V and J genes are TRBV5-6 and TRBJ1-4, with D uncertain. This specimen consisted of PBMCs, obtained after 12 months of ibrutinib treatment. The CDR3 DNA follows: TGTGCCAGCAGCTTGGCAGGCCTATTGAATGAAAAACTGTTTTTT. Protein: CASSLAGLLNEKLFF.